The rows below give T cell receptor beta chains drawn from one sample of a study of Graves' ophthalmopathy and Graves' hyperthyroidism. TCRdb passed the multiplex PCR reads through MiXCR, listing each CDR3 protein once. The sample has 600,000 to 700,000 distinct CDR3 sequences; roughly 39% are singletons. The sample consisted of peripheral blood. The receptor source for this set is an adult man with Graves' ophthalmopathy. CDR3s include the opening cysteine and the closing phenylalanine or tryptophan. Fields, in order: J gene, V gene, clone size, D gene, CDR3 protein, CDR3 DNA. D genes are given only for firm matches. For some rows the clone size is stated as once, few or many, or as a class when expanded; others skip it.

>TRBJ2-6|TRBV5-8|many|NA
CASEQGSGANVLTF
TGTGCCAGCGAACAGGGTTCAGGGGCCAACGTCCTGACTTTC
>TRBJ2-7|TRBV2|many|NA
CASCVSPAYEQYF
TGTGCCAGCTGCGTAAGTCCCGCCTACGAGCAGTACTTC
>TRBJ2-5|TRBV7-2|NA|NA
CASGCYQETQYF
TGTGCCAGCGGATGCTACCAAGAGACCCAGTACTTC
>TRBJ1-1|TRBV4-1|few|NA
CASSQGQGNKNTEAFF
TGCGCCAGCAGCCAAGGGCAGGGAAATAAGAACACTGAAGCTTTCTTT
>TRBJ2-7|TRBV20-1|NA|NA
CSAPGYRLHEQYF
TGCAGCGCCCCGGGGTACCGACTCCACGAGCAGTACTTC
>TRBJ1-1|TRBV12-3/TRBV12-4|many|TRBD1
CASSSDRVSTEAFF
TGTGCCAGCAGTTCCGACAGGGTGAGCACTGAAGCTTTCTTT
>TRBJ2-5|TRBV20-1|many|NA
CSASGSGETQYF
TGCAGTGCTAGCGGGAGTGGAGAGACCCAGTACTTC
>TRBJ2-6|TRBV10-3|NA|TRBD1
CAATGTGASGANVLTF
TGTGCCGCGACCGGGACAGGTGCCTCTGGGGCCAACGTCCTGACTTTC
>TRBJ2-5|TRBV7-9|few|NA
CASSKVEETQYF
TGTGCCAGCAGCAAAGTGGAAGAGACCCAGTACTTC
>TRBJ1-5|TRBV11-2|NA|NA
CAWSADSNQPQHF
TGTGCCTGGAGTGCCGATAGCAATCAGCCCCAGCATTTT
>TRBJ2-7|TRBV9|few|TRBD1
CASSQEGQVSEQYF
TGTGCCAGCAGCCAAGAGGGACAGGTTAGCGAGCAGTACTTC
>TRBJ1-2|TRBV10-3|many|NA
CASWTVRDGYTF
TGTGCCAGCTGGACAGTGCGCGATGGCTACACCTTC
>TRBJ1-5|TRBV6-1|NA|NA
CASSEQRGGYGPQHF
TGTGCCAGCAGTGAACAAAGAGGGGGGTATGGGCCCCAGCATTTT
>TRBJ1-5|TRBV7-3|NA|NA
CASKDGSNQPQHF
TGTGCCAGCAAGGACGGGAGCAATCAGCCCCAGCATTTT
>TRBJ2-3|TRBV7-9|NA|TRBD2
CASSRLAGLPDTQYF
TGTGCCTCCTCACGACTAGCGGGGCTCCCAGATACGCAGTATTTT
>TRBJ1-1|TRBV7-3|few|NA
CASSFSGLEAFF
TGTGCCAGCAGTTTTTCGGGGCTTGAAGCTTTCTTT
>TRBJ1-4|TRBV9|NA|NA
CASSARGNGRDLRELFF
TGTGCCAGCAGCGCGAGGGGGAACGGACGGGACTTAAGGGAACTGTTTTTT
>TRBJ1-5|TRBV6-1|NA|NA
CAISEGHPRDSQPQHF
TGTGCCATCAGTGAAGGTCATCCGAGGGATTCTCAGCCCCAGCATTTT
>TRBJ1-1|TRBV7-3|many|NA
CASSLRGHMDTEAFF
TGTGCCAGCAGCTTAAGAGGGCACATGGACACTGAAGCTTTCTTT
>TRBJ2-5|TRBV9|many|TRBD1
CASSVEGQGQETQYF
TGTGCCAGCAGCGTAGAAGGACAGGGGCAAGAGACCCAGTACTTC
>TRBJ2-7|TRBV29-1|many|NA
CSVITGRNYEQYF
TGCAGCGTTATAACAGGACGGAACTACGAGCAGTACTTC
>TRBJ2-1|TRBV20-1|NA|NA
CSAVPAPSPGNEQFF
TGCAGTGCTGTACCCGCCCCTAGCCCAGGGAATGAGCAGTTCTTC
>TRBJ2-5|TRBV7-2|many|NA
CASSFPDRDQETQYF
TGTGCCAGCAGCTTCCCCGACAGAGACCAAGAGACCCAGTACTTC
>TRBJ2-7|TRBV7-8|many|NA
CASIPLGRYEQYF
TGTGCCAGCATTCCGCTTGGGCGCTACGAGCAGTACTTC
>TRBJ2-5|TRBV12-3/TRBV12-4|few|TRBD2
CASSFGNSGRGGETQYF
TGTGCCAGCAGTTTTGGTAATAGCGGGAGAGGCGGGGAGACCCAGTACTTC
>TRBJ1-2|TRBV10-3|NA|NA
CAGSPAGIVGGYTF
TGTGCCGGCAGTCCAGCCGGGATCGTGGGGGGCTACACCTTC
>TRBJ2-5|TRBV20-1|few|TRBD2
CSAARLAGRGETQYF
TGCAGTGCTGCCCGACTAGCGGGGAGAGGAGAGACCCAGTACTTC
>TRBJ1-5|TRBV10-3|NA|NA
CASSTGIGGNQPQHF
TGTGCCAGCAGTACCGGGATAGGGGGCAATCAGCCCCAGCATTTT
>TRBJ1-3|TRBV7-2|many|NA
CASSLAQDDTGNTIYF
TGTGCCAGCAGCTTAGCGCAGGATGATACTGGAAACACCATATATTTT
>TRBJ1-2|TRBV7-9|many|TRBD1
CASGTGRSYGYTF
TGTGCCAGCGGGACAGGTCGGTCCTATGGCTACACCTTC
>TRBJ1-2|TRBV29-1|NA|TRBD1
CSARDRSYGYTF
TGCAGCGCGCGGGACAGGAGCTATGGCTACACCTTC
>TRBJ2-7|TRBV10-3|NA|TRBD1
CASSYTSGTDEQYF
TGTGCCAGCAGTTACACCTCCGGGACAGACGAGCAGTACTTC
>TRBJ2-2|TRBV24-1|NA|TRBD1
CATSDRQGRTGELVF
TGTGCCACCAGTGACCGACAGGGGAGAACCGGGGAGCTGGTTTTT
>TRBJ1-1|TRBV25-1|NA|NA
CASTYKGGTEAFF
TGCGCCAGCACATATAAGGGGGGCACTGAAGCTTTCTTT
>TRBJ1-1|TRBV30|NA|NA
CAWTMGLGTEAFF
TGTGCCTGGACAATGGGGCTCGGCACTGAAGCTTTCTTT
>TRBJ2-2|TRBV7-3|many|NA
CASSRAPFSGSNTGELFF
TGTGCCAGCAGTCGGGCCCCCTTTAGCGGCTCGAACACCGGGGAGCTGTTTTTT
>TRBJ2-7|TRBV15|NA|TRBD1
CATSSYRGSYEQYF
TGTGCCACCAGCAGTTACAGGGGTAGCTACGAGCAGTACTTC
>TRBJ2-5|TRBV7-9|many|NA
CASGQEETQYF
TGTGCCAGCGGGCAGGAAGAGACCCAGTACTTC
>TRBJ1-1|TRBV5-4|many|NA
CASSLYPGQNTEAFF
TGTGCCAGCAGCTTGTATCCGGGGCAGAACACTGAAGCTTTCTTT
>TRBJ1-2|TRBV6-1|few|NA
CASSEVDSQEYGYTF
TGTGCCAGCAGTGAAGTTGACAGCCAGGAATATGGCTACACCTTC
>TRBJ2-7|TRBV10-3|NA|TRBD2
CAISASTSELVGYEQYF
TGTGCCATCAGTGCTTCGACTAGCGAACTAGTAGGGTACGAGCAGTACTTC
>TRBJ1-6|TRBV20-1|NA|NA
CSAPPLHF
TGCAGTGCGCCGCCCCTCCACTTT
>TRBJ1-2|TRBV12-3/TRBV12-4|many|NA
CASSLISGPGGGYTF
TGTGCCAGCAGTTTAATCTCGGGGCCAGGAGGCGGCTACACCTTC
>TRBJ1-1|TRBV24-1|NA|TRBD1
CATSAGQGSVNTEAFF
TGTGCCACCAGTGCGGGACAGGGGTCAGTGAACACTGAAGCTTTCTTT
>TRBJ2-2|TRBV6-6|NA|TRBD2
CASYRLAMGTGELFF
TGTGCCAGCTACAGACTAGCGATGGGCACCGGGGAGCTGTTTTTT